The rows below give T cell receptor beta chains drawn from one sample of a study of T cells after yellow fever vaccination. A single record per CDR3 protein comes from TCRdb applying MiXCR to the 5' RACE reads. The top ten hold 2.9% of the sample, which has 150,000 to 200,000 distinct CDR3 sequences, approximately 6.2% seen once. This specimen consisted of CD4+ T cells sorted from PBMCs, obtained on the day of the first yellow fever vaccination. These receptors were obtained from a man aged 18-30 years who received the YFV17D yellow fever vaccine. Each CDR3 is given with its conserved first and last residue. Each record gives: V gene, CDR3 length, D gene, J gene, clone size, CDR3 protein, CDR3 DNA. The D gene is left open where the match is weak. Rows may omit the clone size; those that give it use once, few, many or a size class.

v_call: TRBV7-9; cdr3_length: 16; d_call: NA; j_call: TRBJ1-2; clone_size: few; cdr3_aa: CASSPEGGRANYGYTF; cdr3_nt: TGTGCCAGCAGCCCAGAGGGGGGGCGCGCTAACTATGGCTACACCTTC
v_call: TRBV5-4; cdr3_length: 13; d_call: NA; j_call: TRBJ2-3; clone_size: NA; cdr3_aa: CASSFSGPDTQYF; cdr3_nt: TGTGCCAGCAGCTTTTCAGGCCCAGATACGCAGTATTTT
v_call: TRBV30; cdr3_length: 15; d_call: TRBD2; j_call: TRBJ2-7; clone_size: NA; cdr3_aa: CAWSQTGGVSYEQYF; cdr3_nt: TGTGCCTGGAGTCAAACGGGGGGGGTATCCTACGAGCAGTACTTC
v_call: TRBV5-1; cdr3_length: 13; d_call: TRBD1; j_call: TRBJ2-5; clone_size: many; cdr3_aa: CASSGQGGETQYF; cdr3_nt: TGCGCCAGCAGCGGACAGGGTGGTGAGACCCAGTACTTC
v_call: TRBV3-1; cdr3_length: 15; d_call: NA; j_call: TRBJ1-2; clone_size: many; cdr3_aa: CASSQGDGDHYGYTF; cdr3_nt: TGTGCCAGCAGCCAAGGAGATGGAGATCACTATGGCTACACCTTC
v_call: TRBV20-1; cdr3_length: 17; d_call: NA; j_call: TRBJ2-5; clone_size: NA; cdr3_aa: CSARLPGLYEDQETQYF; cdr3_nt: TGCAGTGCTAGGCTCCCGGGACTTTACGAAGATCAAGAGACCCAGTACTTC
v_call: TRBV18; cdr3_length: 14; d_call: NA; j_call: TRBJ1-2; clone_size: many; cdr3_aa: CASSPIERNYGYTF; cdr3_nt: TGTGCCAGCTCACCGATTGAGCGGAACTATGGCTACACCTTC
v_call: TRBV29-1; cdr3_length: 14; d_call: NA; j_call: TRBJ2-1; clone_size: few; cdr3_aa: CSVGLRGAYNEQFF; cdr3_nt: TGCAGCGTTGGTCTCCGAGGCGCCTACAATGAGCAGTTCTTC
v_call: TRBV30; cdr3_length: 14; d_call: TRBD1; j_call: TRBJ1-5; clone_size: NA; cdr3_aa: CAWSVKRDSQPQHF; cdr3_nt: TGTGCCTGGAGTGTCAAAAGGGACAGTCAGCCCCAGCATTTT
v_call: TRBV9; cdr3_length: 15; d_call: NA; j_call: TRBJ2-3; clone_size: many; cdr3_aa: CASSVGPQGGDTQYF; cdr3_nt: TGTGCCAGCAGCGTCGGGCCCCAAGGCGGAGATACGCAGTATTTT
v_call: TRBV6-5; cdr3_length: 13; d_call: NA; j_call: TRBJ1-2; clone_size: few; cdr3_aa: CASSTGTPYGYTF; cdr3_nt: TGTGCCAGCAGTACCGGGACACCCTATGGCTACACCTTC
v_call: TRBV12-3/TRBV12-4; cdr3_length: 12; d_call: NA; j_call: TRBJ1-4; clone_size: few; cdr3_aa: CASSPSRGKLFF; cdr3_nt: TGTGCCAGCAGTCCTAGTCGGGGGAAACTGTTTTTT
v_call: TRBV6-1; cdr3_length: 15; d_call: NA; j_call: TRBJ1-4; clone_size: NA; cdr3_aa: CASRGQGEINEKLFF; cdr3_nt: TGTGCCAGCAGGGGCCAAGGGGAGATTAATGAAAAACTGTTTTTT
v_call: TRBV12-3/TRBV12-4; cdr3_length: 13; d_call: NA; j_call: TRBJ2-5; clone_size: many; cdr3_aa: CASNGRLEETQYF; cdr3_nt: TGTGCCAGCAATGGACGGTTGGAAGAGACCCAGTACTTC
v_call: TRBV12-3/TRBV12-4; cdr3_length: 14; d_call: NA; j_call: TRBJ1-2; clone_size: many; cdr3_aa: CASSLISGSYGYTF; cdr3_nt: TGTGCCAGCAGTTTAATCTCGGGAAGCTATGGCTACACCTTC